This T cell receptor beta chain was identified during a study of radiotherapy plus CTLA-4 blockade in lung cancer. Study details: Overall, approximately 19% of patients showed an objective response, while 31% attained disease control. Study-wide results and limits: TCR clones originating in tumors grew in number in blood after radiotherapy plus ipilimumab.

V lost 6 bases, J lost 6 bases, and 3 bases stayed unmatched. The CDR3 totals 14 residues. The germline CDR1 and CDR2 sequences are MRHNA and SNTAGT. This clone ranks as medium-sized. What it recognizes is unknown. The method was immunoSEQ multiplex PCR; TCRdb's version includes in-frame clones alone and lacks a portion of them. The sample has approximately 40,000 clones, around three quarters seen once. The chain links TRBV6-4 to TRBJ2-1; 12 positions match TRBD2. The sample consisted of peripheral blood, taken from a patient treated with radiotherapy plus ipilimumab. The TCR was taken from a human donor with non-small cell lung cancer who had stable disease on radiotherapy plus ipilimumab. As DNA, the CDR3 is TGTGCCAGCAGAGAACTAGCGGGGGGCAATGAGCAGTTCTTC. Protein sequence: CASRELAGGNEQFF.